Detailed here is one TCR beta chain. These data belong to a study of T cell repertoires in cytomegalovirus infection. TCRdb re-derived calls from the reads in MiXCR, one entry per CDR3 protein. The sample lists about 230,000 distinct CDR3 sequences, 22% occurring once. CDR3 size: 14 residues. Germline V gene lookup returns CDR1 KGHSH and CDR2 LQKENI. V was trimmed by 6 bases and J by 3 bases, leaving 14 bases between them. The genes are TRBV18 and TRBJ2-5; D possibly corresponds to TRBD1 (7 bases). This receptor was taken from a human donor in good health (CMV status not recorded). Some clones in this sample may be carry-over from other donors' samples. Sequencing was done on a sample of CD8+ T cells from PBMCs. CDR3 nucleotides: TGTGCCAGCTCCCCCGGAGGGGGCGAAGAGACCCAGTACTTC. Translated: CASSPGGGEETQYF.